This TCR beta chain was identified in a study of cytomegalovirus exposure and HLA in healthy donors. Regarding this clone: Its antigen is unknown.

Study-level findings and limits: Despite most TCR sequences being rare, some public TCRs occurred in many donors. The CMV antigen specificity of a few CMV-associated chains was confirmed through in vitro analysis. The study listed some 160 cytomegalovirus-associated TCR beta chains.

Profiling relied on immunoSEQ multiplex PCR, and the TCRdb table lists in-frame clones only, not all of them. Among about 55,000 clones listed, approximately 90% were seen once. Trimming took off 4 bases at V and 7 bases at J, with 14 bases between the two ends. The CDR3 contains 13 residues. Germline loops: CDR1 SGHNT, CDR2 YYREEE (reference sequence). This receptor was identified in a man between 18 and 35 years old in good health and CMV-seronegative. Sequencing input: PBMCs. This sequence joins TRBV5-4 and TRBJ1-1; D call uncertain. The CDR3 nucleotides are TGTGCCAGCAGCCCACCTTATCAGGTTGAAGCTTTCTTT. Encoded protein: CASSPPYQVEAFF.